The 28 T cell receptor beta chains reported below all come from one sample, sequenced in a study of T cell repertoires in cytomegalovirus infection. TCRdb used MiXCR to reprocess the reads, holding one entry per CDR3 protein. The profile shows 150,000 to 200,000 distinct CDR3 sequences, around an eighth of them singletons. Material for sequencing was PBMCs. The receptors derive from a human donor in good health (CMV status not recorded). Some clones in this sample may be carry-over from other donors' samples.

This chain links TRBV6-6 with TRBJ2-3, with TRBD2 identical over 13 bases. This CDR3 is built from 18 residues. V was pared by 2 bases and J by 5 bases, with 10 bases of the junction left unmatched. Per germline, CDR1 MNHNY and CDR2 SVGAGI (reference sequence). The CDR3 sequence: CASSYLLLAGGRGDTQYF. The CDR3 nucleotides read TGTGCCAGCAGTTACCTCCTACTAGCGGGGGGGCGGGGAGATACGCAGTATTTT.

In this sample, this clonotype turned up many times. V is TRBV10-3 and J is TRBJ1-1; maybe TRBD1 (6 bases). This CDR3 is built from 14 residues. Trimming stripped 10 bases from V and 2 bases from J, with 17 bases between. Germline V lookup: CDR1 ENHRY, CDR2 SYGVKD. The CDR3 DNA reads TGTGCCACCGCTTCGGGGGCCGGAAACACTGAAGCTTTCTTT. This encodes CATASGAGNTEAFF.

This rearrangement joins TRBV12-3 or TRBV12-4 to TRBJ1-1; no definite D call. Trimming stripped 3 bases from V and 0 bases from J, with 8 bases between. The CDR3 runs 14 residues. CDR3 sequence (DNA): TGTGCCAGCAGTTTTGGGATGCTGAACACTGAAGCTTTCTTT. Its protein product is CASSFGMLNTEAFF.

The rearrangement joins TRBV6-5 to TRBJ2-3; 11 positions match TRBD2. The ends lost 5 bases at V and 3 bases at J; junction bases unmatched: 4. Per the germline V gene, CDR1 is MNHEY and CDR2 is SVGAGI. This CDR3 comprises 15 residues. CDR3 coding DNA: TGTGCCAGCAGTACTAGCGGGGGCTTAACAGATACGCAGTATTTT. It codes for CASSTSGGLTDTQYF.

This clonotype was observed a handful of times. The chain is built from TRBV23-1 and TRBJ1-5, with D possibly being TRBD1 (6 bases). TRBV23-1 counts as an open reading frame of uncertain function. The ends were cut back, 2 bases at V and 4 bases at J, with 12 bases in the middle. This CDR3 spans 15 amino acids. CDR3 DNA: TGCGCCAGCAGTCAAGAAGGGGGTGGAAATCAGCCCCAGCATTTT. It yields the protein CASSQEGGGNQPQHF.

This clonotype was observed a handful of times. The rearrangement uses TRBV4-1 and TRBJ1-1; D is undetermined. The CDR3 length is 14 residues. The V gene's germline CDR1 is MGHRA and CDR2 YSYEKL. V was clipped by 1 base and J by 0 bases, with 6 bases between them. As DNA, the CDR3 is TGCGCCAGCAGCCAAGCAGGCATGAACACTGAAGCTTTCTTT. It encodes CASSQAGMNTEAFF.

The chain employs TRBV7-9 and TRBJ2-1; tentative D call: TRBD2 (6 bases). The ends were cut back, 5 bases at V and 6 bases at J, with 8 bases in the middle. CDR3 length: 12 residues. Germline V lookup: CDR1 SEHNR, CDR2 FQNEAQ (reference sequence). CDR3 protein: CASSTTSNEQFF. The CDR3 region has the DNA TGTGCCAGCAGCACGACTAGCAATGAGCAGTTCTTC.

The rearrangement joins TRBV25-1 to TRBJ2-1, with D perhaps TRBD2 (5 bases). Trimming took 11 bases from V and 6 from J, leaving 17 bases between them. Germline V gene lookup returns CDR1 MGHDK and CDR2 SYGVNS. The CDR3 is made up of 13 amino acids. The CDR3 loop reads CAGGSGLFNEQFF. DNA of the CDR3: TGTGCCGGAGGCTCTGGACTCTTCAATGAGCAGTTCTTC.

This clonotype has a count of ten or more. CDR3 sequence (DNA): TGTGCCATCAGTGTCGGAGGGTCTGATAATTCACCCCTCCACTTT. This codes for CAISVGGSDNSPLHF. The chain joins TRBV10-3 to TRBJ1-6; no definite D call. Per germline, CDR1 ENHRY and CDR2 SYGVKD. The ends were cut back, 4 bases at V and 5 bases at J, with 12 bases in the middle. The CDR3 runs to 15 residues.

The rearrangement joins TRBV7-3 to TRBJ1-3; D gene ambiguous. Looked up from germline, CDR1 is SGHTA and CDR2 is FQGTGA. The CDR3 is 16 residues long. V was pared by 3 bases and J by 2 bases, with 14 bases between. The CDR3 protein is CASSLDGTTPGNTIYF. Here the CDR3 DNA reads TGTGCCAGCAGCTTGGACGGAACTACGCCTGGAAACACCATATATTTT.

This clonotype appeared many times. The rearrangement joins TRBV6-2 or TRBV6-3 to TRBJ1-5; possibly TRBD1 for D (6 bases). The CDR3 totals 14 residues. The germline CDR1 and CDR2 sequences are MNHEY and SVGEGT. Trimming left V 0 bases short and J 7 bases short, with 10 bases between. The CDR3 is CASSYSHREQPQHF. CDR3 nucleotides: TGTGCCAGCAGTTACTCCCACAGGGAACAGCCCCAGCATTTT.

V usage is TRBV12-3 or TRBV12-4 and J usage is TRBJ2-1; TRBD1 agrees at 7 bases. V was pared by 5 bases and J by 6 bases, with 7 bases of the junction left unmatched. The CDR3 is 14 amino acids. CDR3 nucleotide sequence: TGTGCCAGCAGTCCGGGACAGCGAGGCAATGAGCAGTTCTTC. Protein product: CASSPGQRGNEQFF.

The chain combines TRBV6-6 with TRBJ2-5; no clear D. The ends were cut back, 0 bases at V and 2 bases at J, with 10 bases in the middle. Germline lookup yields CDR1 MNHNY and CDR2 SVGAGI (reference sequence). This CDR3 is built from 15 residues. The CDR3 sequence: CASSYSTQPQETQYF. The CDR3 coding sequence is TGTGCCAGCAGTTACTCGACACAGCCTCAAGAGACCCAGTACTTC.

The chain is built from TRBV20-1 and TRBJ2-7, with 8 bases identical to TRBD2. The CDR3 covers 14 residues. V lost 2 bases to trimming and J lost 6 bases; unmatched junction nucleotides: 9. Germline V gene lookup returns CDR1 DFQATT and CDR2 SNEGSKA (reference sequence). As DNA, the CDR3 is TGCAGTGCTAGATCGGTAGCGGGGTATGGCGAGCAGTACTTC. Protein: CSARSVAGYGEQYF.

This clonotype was counted many times. The rearrangement uses TRBV28 and TRBJ1-2; no reliable D call. The germline V gene has CDR1 MDHEN and CDR2 SYDVKM. Trimming shortened V by 5 bases and J by 0 bases, and 10 bases separated the two germline ends. This CDR3 spans 14 amino acids. The CDR3: CASSSRRANYGYTF. CDR3 DNA sequence: TGTGCCAGCAGTAGCAGGAGAGCTAACTATGGCTACACCTTC.

Only a few counts were recorded for this clonotype. The chain couples TRBV5-5 to TRBJ2-2; 9 bases line up with TRBD1. Germline V gene lookup returns CDR1 SGHKS and CDR2 YYEKEE (reference sequence). The CDR3 is 15 amino acids. The V segment lost 7 bases and the J segment 3 bases; nucleotides outside the gene matches: 7. CDR3 bases: TGTGCCAGCTGCGGAGGGACAGGGTACACCGGGGAGCTGTTTTTT. It is translated as CASCGGTGYTGELFF.

The rearrangement uses TRBV19 and TRBJ1-5; TRBD1 might be the D (6 bases). The V end was cut by 5 bases, the J end by 6 bases, with 20 bases between. This CDR3 contains 16 residues. Per germline, CDR1 LNHDA and CDR2 SQIVND (reference sequence). Written as DNA, the CDR3 is TGTGCCAGTAGTCCCCGAAGCAGGGGAGGAAGTCAGCCCCAGCATTTT. Its protein product is CASSPRSRGGSQPQHF. Drawing the rest from reference TRBV19 and TRBJ1-5, the complete variable domain is DGGITQSPKYLFRKEGQNVTLSCEQNLNHDAMYWYRQDPGQGLRLIYYSQIVNDFQKGDIAEGYSVSREKKESFPLTVTSAQKNPTAFYLCASSPRSRGGSQPQHFGDGTRLSIL.

This clonotype was found many times. This chain connects TRBV7-6 to TRBJ2-3, with unresolved D. Trimming removed 5 bases at V and 6 bases at J, with 9 bases between. In germline, CDR1 is SGHVS, CDR2 FNYEAQ. This CDR3 is 12 amino acids long. CDR3 region: CASSPSLDTQYF. DNA of the CDR3: TGTGCCAGCAGCCCCAGCTTGGATACGCAGTATTTT.

This clonotype was counted only a few times. V gene TRBV27 combines with J gene TRBJ2-1; D is perhaps TRBD2 (5 bases). CDR1 is MNHEY, CDR2 SMNVEV, per germline (reference sequence). V lost 4 bases to trimming and J lost 10 bases, with 20 bases between them. This CDR3 spans 15 amino acids. Here the CDR3 reads CASSYLLAYEEEQFF. The CDR3 bases are TGTGCCAGCAGTTATCTGCTAGCCTATGAGGAAGAGCAGTTCTTC.

This clonotype was observed many times. V and J are TRBV7-2 and TRBJ2-5; TRBD1 is a possible D gene (5 bases). Trimming left V 4 bases short and J 3 bases short, with 9 bases between. Germline CDR1 SGHTA, CDR2 FQGNSA. The length of the CDR3 is 13 residues. In nucleotides, the CDR3 is TGTGCCAGCAGCTCCAGGGCGAAAGAGACCCAGTACTTC. As protein: CASSSRAKETQYF.

V usage is TRBV25-1 and J usage is TRBJ2-7, with 9 nucleotides matching TRBD1. V shed 2 bases and J 5 bases; nucleotides not matched to a gene: 7. CDR3 length equals 15 residues. CDR1 is MGHDK, CDR2 SYGVNS, per germline. In DNA form, the CDR3 reads TGTGCCAGCAGTGAAGGGACAGGGAAGTTTGACGAGCAGTACTTC. Protein product: CASSEGTGKFDEQYF.

This clonotype has a count of ten or more. The rearrangement joins TRBV7-2 to TRBJ2-1; 8 bases fit TRBD1. V shed 1 base, J shed 9 bases, and the junction held 20 bases outside the gene matches. The germline V gene has CDR1 SGHTA and CDR2 FQGNSA. The CDR3 contains 19 residues. This CDR3 is CASSLGDRLMGKGVSEQFF. The CDR3 DNA reads as TGTGCCAGCAGCTTAGGGGACAGGCTAATGGGTAAAGGAGTTAGTGAGCAGTTCTTC.

This clonotype has at least ten counts. The chain recombines TRBV7-9 with TRBJ2-5, with D possibly TRBD1 on 6 matching bases. V was cut by 2 bases and J by 1 base, with 20 bases left in between. This CDR3 comprises 18 residues. Germline V gives CDR1 SEHNR, CDR2 FQNEAQ (reference sequence). This CDR3 is CASSLKWGGQTIQETQYF. DNA for the CDR3: TGTGCCAGCAGCTTAAAGTGGGGTGGACAGACCATCCAAGAGACCCAGTACTTC.

The chain combines TRBV14 with TRBJ2-5, with D possibly matching TRBD2 (5 bases). V shed 2 bases and J shed 5 bases, with 9 bases lying between them. The CDR3 runs 13 residues. Germline CDR1 reads SGHDN; CDR2 reads FVKESK. The CDR3 protein is CASSQPRGETQYF. The CDR3 DNA is TGTGCCAGCAGCCAACCCCGAGGGGAGACCCAGTACTTC.

The sample holds many counts of this clonotype. The V and J genes are TRBV7-2 and TRBJ2-7, with 10 bases lining up with TRBD2. The germline gives CDR1 SGHTA, CDR2 FQGNSA. J was trimmed by 2 bases and V by 0 bases; bases with no gene match: 7. This CDR3 region has 17 residues. CDR3 DNA sequence: TGTGCCAGCAGCTTAGCGGCCGTGACTAGCGGGCCCTACGAGCAGTACTTC. Protein sequence: CASSLAAVTSGPYEQYF. The variable domain in full, completed from reference TRBV7-2 and TRBJ2-7, reads GAGVSQSPSNKVTEKGKDVELRCDPISGHTALYWYRQSLGQGLEFLIYFQGNSAPDKSGLPSDRFSAERTGGSVSTLTIQRTQQEDSAVYLCASSLAAVTSGPYEQYFGPGTRLTVT.

This clonotype was recorded at least ten times. The chain is built from TRBV20-1 and TRBJ2-1, with 10 bases lining up with TRBD2. The CDR3 loop spans 18 amino acids. J gave up 0 bases and V 0 bases, and 8 bases lay outside the gene matches. Germline V gene sequence: CDR1 DFQATT, CDR2 SNEGSKA (reference sequence). The CDR3 spells CSARERRASGSSYNEQFF. The CDR3 bases are TGCAGTGCTAGAGAACGCCGGGCTAGCGGGAGCTCCTACAATGAGCAGTTCTTC.

In regard to this clonotype: Possible read error: a much larger clone is one base away. Because it lacks the conserved phenylalanine or tryptophan at the end, this CDR3 is likely a read error. V and J are TRBV7-2 and TRBJ2-1, with D possibly being TRBD1 or TRBD2 (5 bases each). The V gene lost 10 bases and the J gene lost 0 bases, with 13 bases spanning the gap. Germline V lookup: CDR1 SGHTA, CDR2 FQGNSA. This CDR3 has 14 amino acids. The CDR3 here is CATLEGSSYNEQFI. CDR3 sequence (DNA): TGTGCCACTCTAGAGGGGAGCTCCTACAATGAGCAGTTCATC.

This clonotype has more than one count but fewer than ten. The chain combines TRBV3-1 with TRBJ2-5; a possible D gene is TRBD2 (6 bases). Between the trimmed V and J ends, which lost 4 bases and 6 bases, there was a span of 15 bases. CDR1 and CDR2 (germline): LGHDT, YNNKEL (reference sequence). The CDR3 spans 14 residues. CDR3 sequence (DNA): TGTGCCAGCAGCCTTCGGGGGAGACCGCAGACCCAGTACTTC. Protein sequence: CASSLRGRPQTQYF.